This T cell receptor beta chain was captured in a study of shared clonotypes between healthy human individuals. CDR1 MDHEN and CDR2 SYDVKM come from the germline V gene. With 5 bases clipped from V and 6 bases from J, the junction kept 12 bases outside the gene matches. The CDR3 sequence is 16 residues long. Using immunoSEQ multiplex PCR, the repertoire was profiled, and TCRdb retains in-frame clones only, with some absent. Here the sample spans more than 1,200,000 clones, approximately 98.5% being singletons. A CD45RA+ naive subset and a CD45RA-negative memory subset were split from CD4+ cells. Material for sequencing was naive CD4+ T cells sorted from blood. As to subset: CD45RA+ positively selected. This sequence joins TRBV28 and TRBJ2-7; 11 bases align to TRBD2. This TCR was sampled from a man in his thirties or forties in good health. Here the CDR3 reads CASSDTSGRRASEQYF. DNA for the CDR3: TGTGCCAGCAGTGATACTAGCGGGAGAAGGGCCTCCGAGCAGTACTTC.